The 16 T cell receptor beta chains reported below all come from one sample, sequenced in a study of blood T cell dynamics during melanoma immunotherapy (TCRdb year 2020). Preparation of the library involved the immunoSEQ multiplex PCR assay. Drawn from immuneACCESS, this table holds only the in-frame rearrangements with V and J called that TCRdb kept. Clones are partly lost; checked studies trace under half to an unresolved V gene and leave the rest unexplained. A total of 4,000 to 4,500 clones appear in this sample, about 85% of them only once. In total, the top ten clones hold roughly 13% of the sample. Taken with the paper, the label for time point translates to: pre-treatment baseline. This material consisted of blood, taken from a patient treated with checkpoint blockade. The receptors derive from a human donor with melanoma.

This clone showed up just once. V usage is TRBV18 and J usage is TRBJ2-5; tentative D call: TRBD1 (6 bases). The better agreement between TRBJ2-7 and the DNA end casts doubt on the J call. The germline V gene has CDR1 KGHSH and CDR2 LQKENI. CDR3 length equals 13 residues. The CDR3 DNA reads as TGTGCCAGCTCATCCGGGACAACCTACGAGCAGTACTTC. Its translation is CASSSGTTYEQYF.

The chain couples TRBV4-3 to TRBJ1-3; 8 bases map to TRBD1. CDR1 is LGHNA, CDR2 YSLEER, per germline. The CDR3 consists of 16 residues. J lost 0 bases, V lost 5 bases, and 6 bases had no gene match. The CDR3 loop is CASSYATGDSGNTIYF. DNA for the CDR3: TGCGCCAGCAGCTACGCGACAGGGGACTCTGGAAACACCATATATTTT.

The chain employs TRBV5-6 and TRBJ2-1, with D perhaps matching TRBD2 (5 bases). This CDR3 has 13 residues. Trimming left V 2 bases short and J 7 bases short, with 10 bases between. Germline V gene lookup returns CDR1 SGHDT and CDR2 YYEEEE. The CDR3 DNA sequence: TGTGCCAGCAGCTTCGACCCGGGGAATGAGCAGTTCTTC. Its translation: CASSFDPGNEQFF. The full variable domain, in which reference TRBV5-6 and TRBJ2-1 provide the parts outside the CDR3, is DAGVTQSPTHLIKTRGQQVTLRCSPKSGHDTVSWYQQALGQGPQFIFQYYEEEERQRGNFPDRFSGHQFPNYSSELNVNALLLGDSALYLCASSFDPGNEQFFGPGTRLTVL.

The J gene is TRBJ1-2, the V gene TRBV2; 7 nucleotides line up with TRBD1. Germline-derived CDR1 and CDR2 are SNHLY and FYNNEI. The CDR3 contains 14 residues. The junction had 14 bases not matched to a gene; V was cut back by 8 bases and J by 8 bases. CDR3 DNA: TGTGCCAGCCCCGTGGGCAACAGGGGAGAAGGCTACACCTTC. Translating it yields CASPVGNRGEGYTF.

The count of this clone is one. The V and J genes are TRBV7-8 and TRBJ1-2; 7 bases are a match to TRBD1. The CDR3 totals 17 residues. The germline V gene encodes CDR1 SGHVS and CDR2 FQNEAQ. V was pared by 1 base and J by 0 bases, with 8 bases of the junction left unmatched. As DNA, the CDR3 is TGTGCCAGCAGCTTAGAGGCGGGACAGCTCTCTAACTATGGCTACACCTTC. This translates into CASSLEAGQLSNYGYTF.

In the case of this clone: The conserved phenylalanine or tryptophan is not found at the CDR3 terminus, so this likely reflects a read error. The DNA is omitted, as the CDR3 cannot be located on it reliably, and the CDR3 follows TCRdb's listing. The chain combines TRBV7-2 with TRBJ2-7; TRBD2 was called by the table and not checked on the DNA. Germline-derived CDR1 and CDR2 are SGHTA and FQGNSA. The CDR3 is made up of 10 amino acids, end residues included. Here the CDR3 reads CASSLGLEVS.

The V and J genes are TRBV6-6 and TRBJ1-5, with D possibly matching TRBD1 (5 bases). Deletions cut 6 bases from V and 6 bases from J, with 15 bases between. Germline-derived CDR1 and CDR2 are MNHNY and SVGAGI (reference sequence). CDR3 length: 14 amino acids. The CDR3 reads CASRGRDGIQPQHF. The CDR3 DNA follows: TGTGCCAGCAGGGGGAGGGACGGGATTCAGCCCCAGCATTTT.

The DNA for the CDR3 is TGTGCCAGCAGCTTGGCCCAGAGGGAAGAGACCCAGTACTTC. This encodes CASSLAQREETQYF. V and J are TRBV5-4 and TRBJ2-5; TRBD2 might be the D (5 bases). The CDR3 is made up of 14 amino acids. V lost 0 bases and J lost 3, with 9 bases in between. The V gene's germline CDR1 is SGHNT and CDR2 YYREEE (reference sequence).

This clone turned up a few times. The J gene is TRBJ2-7, the V gene TRBV5-1, with 10 bases that match TRBD2. CDR3 length: 16 amino acids. CDR1 is SGHRS and CDR2 is YFSETQ in the germline V gene. V lost 4 bases and J lost 9; bases outside the gene matches: 16. The CDR3 reads CASSPGLTSGAAGQYF. The CDR3 coding sequence is TGCGCCAGCAGCCCGGGGTTAACTAGCGGGGCGGCGGGGCAGTACTTC.

The genes are TRBV18 and TRBJ1-5, with D possibly TRBD1 on 5 matching bases. The germline gives CDR1 KGHSH, CDR2 LQKENI. This CDR3 contains 13 residues. V lost 5 bases to trimming and J lost 4 bases, with 9 bases between them. This CDR3 reads CASSYRGNQPQHF. The CDR3 bases are TGTGCCAGCTCATACCGGGGGAATCAGCCCCAGCATTTT.

This sequence joins TRBV7-9 and TRBJ1-6; D might be TRBD1 (6 bases). Germline V gene sequence: CDR1 SEHNR, CDR2 FQNEAQ (reference sequence). Trimming took off 5 bases at V and 6 bases at J, with 14 bases between the two ends. CDR3 size: 15 residues. For the CDR3, the DNA is TGTGCCAGCAGCCCGACGGGGGCTAGTAATTCACCCCTCCACTTT. It specifies CASSPTGASNSPLHF.

The CDR3 region has the DNA TGTGCCTGGAGTCTCCAGGGTACCGGGCCCCAGCATTTT. Its translation: CAWSLQGTGPQHF. The V and J genes are TRBV30 and TRBJ1-5, with a weak D call TRBD1 (5 bases). This CDR3 region has 13 residues. Germline-derived CDR1 and CDR2 are GTSNPN and SVGIG (reference sequence). Trimming stripped 2 bases from V and 9 bases from J, with 14 bases between.

The chain couples TRBV10-2 to TRBJ2-7, with 13 bases fitting TRBD2. Germline CDR1 and CDR2: WSHSY and SAAADI. Losses at the gene ends were 8 bases for V and 4 bases for J; bases not matched to a gene: 2. The CDR3 sequence is 13 residues long. The CDR3, as DNA: TGCGCCAGCCGGACTAGCGGGGGTTACGAGCAGTACTTC. Encoded protein: CASRTSGGYEQYF.

By share, this clone counts as hyperexpanded. The J gene is TRBJ2-7, the V gene TRBV11-1; D is perhaps TRBD1 or TRBD2 (5 bases each). Trimming shortened V by 3 bases and J by 2 bases, and 8 bases separated the two germline ends. The CDR3 is 13 residues long. Germline assignment: CDR1 SGHAT and CDR2 FQDESV (reference sequence). The CDR3 coding sequence is TGTGCCAGCAGCTTTGGGACGGCCTACGAGCAGTACTTC. Amino acids: CASSFGTAYEQYF.

The rearrangement uses TRBV19 and TRBJ1-2, with TRBD1 matching over 9 bases. The CDR3 covers 14 residues. The trim removed 3 bases at V and 8 bases at J, leaving 7 bases unmatched. Germline CDR1 LNHDA, CDR2 SQIVND (reference sequence). The CDR3 loop reads CASSIPGTGRGYTF. The CDR3 region has the DNA TGTGCCAGTAGTATCCCCGGGACAGGGCGCGGCTACACCTTC.

This clone showed up just once. CDR3 coding DNA: TGTGCCTGGAGTGCCACAGGGGGCGGAGAAGCTTTCTTT. It specifies CAWSATGGGEAFF. The chain recombines TRBV30 with TRBJ1-1; 9 bases are shared with TRBD1. The trim removed 1 base at V and 8 bases at J, leaving 5 bases unmatched. The CDR3 sequence is 13 residues long. CDR1 is GTSNPN, CDR2 SVGIG, per germline (reference sequence).